The rows below give T cell receptor beta chains drawn from one sample of a study of OX40 agonist ivuxolimab in advanced cancers. Sequencing was performed with immunoSEQ multiplex PCR; in TCRdb, only in-frame clones are kept and a portion is missing. The repertoire holds fewer than 75,000 clones, with about nine tenths as singletons. The source material was CD4+ or CD8+ T cells sorted from blood, sampled in a trial of the OX40 agonist ivuxolimab. The receptors were gathered from an adult with an advanced solid tumor such as melanoma, head and neck, liver or kidney cancer. Both conserved end residues are part of each CDR3. D genes are given only for firm matches. Part of the rows lack a size; the others show once, few, many or a class for expanded clones.

v_gene	d_gene	j_gene	abundance	CDR3aa	CDR3nt
TRBV30	TRBD2	TRBJ2-2	once	CAWGGLAGGGTGELFF	TGTGCCTGGGGTGGACTAGCGGGAGGTGGAACCGGGGAGCTGTTTTTT
TRBV11-3	NA	TRBJ2-2	NA	CASSQSRFDTGELFF	TGTGCCAGCAGCCAGTCCCGTTTCGACACCGGGGAGCTGTTTTTT
TRBV28	NA	TRBJ2-6	NA	CASSRHILLGANVLTF	TGTGCCAGCAGCCGTCACATCCTCCTAGGGGCCAACGTCCTGACTTTC
TRBV7-2	NA	TRBJ2-5	NA	CASSLLGGQETQYF	TGTGCCAGCAGCTTATTAGGGGGTCAAGAGACCCAGTACTTC
TRBV15	NA	TRBJ2-5	NA	CATSREEGWLAEQETQYF	TGTGCCACCAGCAGAGAGGAGGGCTGGTTAGCGGAACAAGAGACCCAGTACTTC
TRBV5-1	NA	TRBJ2-7	NA	CASSLWTATYEQYF	TGCGCCAGCAGCCTCTGGACAGCTACCTACGAGCAGTACTTC
TRBV30	NA	TRBJ2-5	NA	CAWSVEETQYF	TGTGCCTGGAGTGTTGAAGAGACCCAGTACTTC
TRBV21-1	NA	TRBJ1-2	NA	CASSKDGTGLGYTF	TGTGCCAGCAGCAAAGATGGGACAGGACTGGGCTACACCTTC
TRBV5-1	NA	TRBJ2-3	once	CASSLGQGRTDTQYF	TGCGCCAGCAGCTTGGGGCAGGGTAGGACAGATACGCAGTATTTT
TRBV25-1	TRBD2	TRBJ2-7	once	CASTHRVAGAGEQYF	TGTGCCAGCACGCATCGGGTAGCGGGAGCGGGGGAGCAGTACTTC
TRBV7-9	NA	TRBJ2-3	NA	CASSLGVWVTDTQYF	TGTGCCAGCAGCTTAGGGGTCTGGGTGACAGATACGCAGTATTTT
TRBV7-2	TRBD2	TRBJ2-2	NA	CASSQELAGGLGTGELFF	TGTGCCAGCAGCCAGGAACTAGCGGGAGGTTTGGGCACCGGGGAGCTGTTTTTT
TRBV7-9	NA	TRBJ2-2	NA	CASSLTFSRSPTETGELFF	TGTGCCAGCAGCTTGACCTTCAGCCGGAGCCCCACCGAGACCGGGGAGCTGTTTTTT
TRBV18	NA	TRBJ2-5	NA	CASSPNPGTQETQYF	TGTGCCAGCTCACCTAATCCGGGAACTCAAGAGACCCAGTACTTC
TRBV14	NA	TRBJ2-2	NA	CAPIRGAHTGELFF	TGTGCCCCTATAAGGGGGGCCCACACCGGGGAGCTGTTTTTT
TRBV2	TRBD1	TRBJ1-1	NA	CASMRGTGGSKAFF	TGTGCCAGCATGCGGGGGACAGGGGGCTCAAAAGCTTTCTTT
TRBV19	NA	TRBJ1-1	NA	CASSISKAFEAFF	TGTGCCAGTAGTATTAGTAAGGCATTTGAAGCTTTCTTT
TRBV18	NA	TRBJ2-2	NA	CASSPPTDTGELFF	TGTGCCAGCTCACCACCAACCGATACCGGGGAGCTGTTTTTT
TRBV6-1	TRBD1	TRBJ1-1	NA	CASSIRQGSEAFF	TGTGCCAGCAGTATACGACAGGGGTCCGAAGCTTTCTTT
TRBV19	NA	TRBJ1-5	NA	CASNQGRVRNQPQHF	TGTGCCAGTAATCAAGGGAGGGTACGCAATCAGCCCCAGCATTTT
TRBV28	TRBD2	TRBJ2-2	NA	CASSFMFGGSTGELFF	TGTGCCAGCAGTTTTATGTTCGGGGGGTCCACCGGGGAGCTGTTTTTT
TRBV15	NA	TRBJ2-1	NA	CATSSDYGGGAYNEQFF	TGTGCCACCAGCTCAGACTATGGGGGCGGGGCGTACAATGAGCAGTTCTTC
TRBV18	NA	TRBJ1-1	NA	CASSQQPGQTEAFF	TGTGCCAGCTCACAACAACCGGGACAAACTGAAGCTTTCTTT